This TCR beta chain originates from a study of blood T cell repertoires in COVID-19. In the study overall: From the United States, Italy and Spain came samples of acute and convalescent COVID-19.

V lost 0 bases to trimming and J lost 1 base; unmatched junction nucleotides: 2. Germline lookup yields CDR1 SGHAT and CDR2 FQNNGV. The CDR3 sequence is 15 residues long. Here immunoSEQ multiplex PCR was the method, and the copy in TCRdb shows in-frame clones only, minus some. The sample lists under 200,000 clones; 80% to 85% were seen once. V and J are TRBV11-2 and TRBJ1-2; TRBD1 matches 7 bases. This receptor was obtained from a woman at least 80 years old with active or convalescent COVID-19. The sample comprised peripheral blood. The chain's CDR3 is CASSLDRQGNYGYTF. The CDR3 DNA sequence: TGTGCCAGCAGCTTAGACCGACAGGGTAACTATGGCTACACCTTC.